The 23 T cell receptor beta chains below were found in one sample sequenced in a study of blood T cells in healthy people across ages. The use of a sample-barcoded 5' primer and a J-beta primer mix characterized a second PCR of roughly 6 to 12 cycles. MiXCR was run by TCRdb on the 5' RACE reads, yielding one entry per CDR3 protein. The sample includes approximately 850,000 distinct CDR3 sequences, around 43% of them seen just once. Sequenced: blood. The receptors were gathered from a man between 60 and 75 years old in good health.

This chain connects TRBV4-3 to TRBJ2-4; the D is unclear. Germline V gene lookup returns CDR1 LGHNA and CDR2 YSLEER. Trimming took 1 base from V and 0 from J, leaving 10 bases between them. The CDR3 totals 16 residues. The CDR3 here is CASSQAPGGAKNIQYF. DNA for the CDR3: TGCGCCAGCAGCCAAGCTCCCGGCGGAGCCAAAAACATTCAGTACTTC.

The DNA for the CDR3 is TGTGCCAGCTCCCTCCTCAGGGGCCACGAGCAGTACTTC. Translating it yields CASSLLRGHEQYF. This chain connects TRBV12-3 or TRBV12-4 to TRBJ2-5; a possible D gene is TRBD1 (6 bases). The assigned J gene may be wrong: the sequence end matches TRBJ2-7 better. This CDR3 region has 13 residues.

This chain joins TRBV28 and TRBJ2-1, with D perhaps TRBD1 (6 bases). Germline CDR1 reads MDHEN; CDR2 reads SYDVKM. Trimming removed 6 bases at V and 5 bases at J, with 17 bases between. There are 15 residues in the CDR3. CDR3 in amino acids: CASRTSGGGHNEQFF. The CDR3 region has the DNA TGTGCCAGCAGAACAAGCGGTGGGGGCCACAATGAGCAGTTCTTC.

The CDR3 DNA reads as TGTGCCTGGAGTGGGACGTTACGGGAGACCCAGTACTTC. Translation gives CAWSGTLRETQYF. The J gene is TRBJ2-7, the V gene TRBV30; D gene ambiguous. The closer fit of TRBJ2-5 to the DNA end suggests the J call may be wrong. The CDR3 consists of 13 residues. Per the germline V gene, CDR1 is GTSNPN and CDR2 is SVGIG (reference sequence).

J is TRBJ2-3 and V is TRBV15; 10 bases line up with TRBD1. Per the germline V gene, CDR1 is LNHNV and CDR2 is YYDKDF (reference sequence). V shed 3 bases, J shed 5 bases, and the junction held 2 bases outside the gene matches. The CDR3 extends over 14 amino acids. CDR3: CATSSWDRGDTQYF. The CDR3 DNA reads as TGTGCCACCAGCAGTTGGGACAGGGGAGATACGCAGTATTTT.

The chain uses TRBV6-1 and TRBJ1-2, with 10 bases matching TRBD1. Looked up from germline, CDR1 is MNHNS and CDR2 is SASEGT. Germline trimming cut 7 bases from V and 3 bases from J; bases unmatched to any gene: 5. This CDR3 has 14 residues. CDR3 coding DNA: TGTGCCAGCACCGGGGACAGGGGAGACTATGGCTACACCTTC. Its protein product is CASTGDRGDYGYTF.

This chain connects TRBV14 to TRBJ2-7; possibly TRBD1 for D (5 bases). Trimming left V 1 base short and J 13 bases short, with 11 bases between. The CDR3 contains 11 residues. The V gene's germline CDR1 is SGHDN and CDR2 FVKESK. The chain's CDR3 is CASSQGQIGYF. In nucleotides, the CDR3 is TGTGCCAGCAGCCAAGGACAGATCGGTTACTTC. Full variable domain (remainder filled in from reference TRBV14 and TRBJ2-7): EAGVTQFPSHSVIEKGQTVTLRCDPISGHDNLYWYRRVMGKEIKFLLHFVKESKQDESGMPNNRFLAERTGGTYSTLKVQPAELEDSGVYFCASSQGQIGYFGPGTRLTVT.

Worth noting for this clonotype: A read error may produce the germline difference seen at one junction end. The V and J genes are TRBV7-2 and TRBJ2-1, with 10 bases aligning to TRBD1. The CDR3 covers 15 residues. Germline V gives CDR1 SGHTA, CDR2 FQGNSA. Here the CDR3 DNA reads TGTGCCAACAGCATTCAGGGACAGGGGTACAATGAGCAGTTCTTC. It translates to CANSIQGQGYNEQFF. Using reference TRBV7-2 and TRBJ2-1 for the parts outside the CDR3, the full variable domain is GAGVSQSPSNKVTEKGKDVELRCDPISGHTALYWYRQSLGQGLEFLIYFQGNSAPDKSGLPSDRFSAERTGGSVSTLTIQRTQQEDSAVYLCANSIQGQGYNEQFFGPGTRLTVL.

The CDR3 loop is CSARRGQGSYEQYF. In DNA, the CDR3 is TGCAGTGCTAGGAGGGGACAGGGTTCGTACGAGCAGTACTTC. The chain joins TRBV20-1 to TRBJ2-4; 9 positions match TRBD1. The J call may not be correct, given that the DNA end is closer to TRBJ2-7. Looked up from germline, CDR1 is DFQATT and CDR2 is SNEGSKA (reference sequence). The CDR3 length is 14 residues.

This clonotype turned up a few times. The rearrangement joins TRBV6-2 or TRBV6-3 to TRBJ2-5; perhaps TRBD2 as D (7 bases). Germline CDR1 MNHEY, CDR2 SVGEGT. V was clipped by 6 bases and J by 6 bases, with 17 bases between them. The CDR3 totals 14 residues. The CDR3 DNA is TGTGCCAGCAGATCGGCGGGGGCCAGGAAGACCCAGTACTTC. Amino acid sequence: CASRSAGARKTQYF.

This chain links TRBV5-1 with TRBJ2-1, with D hard to call. With the DNA end fitting TRBJ2-7 better, the J assignment may be wrong. Germline V gene sequence: CDR1 SGHRS, CDR2 YFSETQ. This CDR3 region has 14 residues. CDR3 sequence reads: CASSFGESYNEQYF. CDR3 nucleotide sequence: TGCGCCAGCAGCTTTGGGGAATCCTACAATGAGCAGTACTTC.

The chain is built from TRBV12-3 or TRBV12-4 and TRBJ1-4; D is undetermined. This CDR3 spans 14 amino acids. Trimming removed 6 bases at V and 3 bases at J, with 11 bases between. CDR3 in DNA: TGTGCCAGCAGACCGACGGCATCTAATGAAAAACTGTTTTTT. Translated, it gives CASRPTASNEKLFF.

This chain connects TRBV7-2 to TRBJ2-5; TRBD2 matches at 15 bases. The CDR3 is made up of 20 amino acids. Germline values: CDR1 SGHTA, CDR2 FQGNSA. V was pared by 4 bases and J by 4 bases, with 16 bases of the junction left unmatched. In DNA, the CDR3 is TGTGCCAGCAGCTCCCGGAACAAAGGACTAGCGGGGGGGCGGGGAGAGACCCAGTACTTC. This encodes CASSSRNKGLAGGRGETQYF.

This clonotype was found many times. The J gene is TRBJ1-1, the V gene TRBV12-3 or TRBV12-4; possibly TRBD1 for D (5 bases). CDR3 length: 15 residues. Trimming shortened V by 6 bases and J by 3 bases, and 17 bases separated the two germline ends. CDR3 residues: CASSPWQGGDTEAFF. CDR3 DNA sequence: TGTGCCAGCAGCCCGTGGCAGGGCGGTGACACTGAAGCTTTCTTT.

V and J are TRBV20-1 and TRBJ2-3; D unclear. Germline CDR1 and CDR2: DFQATT and SNEGSKA (reference sequence). V lost 0 bases to trimming and J lost 4 bases, with 14 bases between them. The CDR3 totals 15 residues. Written as DNA, the CDR3 is TGCAGTGCTAGAGATCTATCCCGGAACCCAGATACGCAGTATTTT. As protein: CSARDLSRNPDTQYF.

As to this clonotype: At one end the junction does not follow the germline gene, possibly because of a read error. The chain has TRBV4-1 and TRBJ1-1, with unresolved D. Germline assignment: CDR1 MGHRA and CDR2 YSYEKL. CDR3 length: 14 residues. The CDR3 bases are TGCGCCAGCATCCAAGAGTCACCGAACACTGAAGCTTTCTTT. This codes for CASIQESPNTEAFF.

The V gene is TRBV5-1, the J gene TRBJ2-1; D perhaps matches TRBD1 (8 bases). The CDR3 is made up of 17 amino acids. The germline CDR1 and CDR2 sequences are SGHRS and YFSETQ. The germline V and J ends were trimmed by 5 bases and 2 bases, with 20 bases remaining between them. In nucleotides, the CDR3 is TGCGCCAGCAGTCTCGAAACTACAGGGGGGGCCTACAATGAGCAGTTCTTC. It is translated as CASSLETTGGAYNEQFF.

This clonotype was observed a few times. V is TRBV28 and J is TRBJ1-2; no firm D call. The V gene lost 7 bases and the J gene lost 2 bases, with 11 bases spanning the gap. Germline lookup yields CDR1 MDHEN and CDR2 SYDVKM. The CDR3 runs 13 residues. CDR3: CASKLDGNYGYTF. CDR3 coding DNA: TGTGCCAGCAAATTGGACGGAAACTATGGCTACACCTTC.

The V gene is TRBV5-1, the J gene TRBJ1-1; tentative D call: TRBD1 (5 bases). The CDR3 spans 17 residues. Germline-derived CDR1 and CDR2 are SGHRS and YFSETQ. V lost 2 bases, J lost 0 bases, and 17 bases lay in between. The chain's CDR3 is CASSFTTGTEVNTEAFF. The CDR3 bases are TGCGCCAGCAGCTTTACCACGGGGACGGAGGTGAACACTGAAGCTTTCTTT.

The rearrangement joins TRBV7-2 to TRBJ1-5; D gene uncertain. Per the germline V gene, CDR1 is SGHTA and CDR2 is FQGNSA. The V gene lost 3 bases and the J gene lost 3 bases, with 12 bases spanning the gap. CDR3 length: 15 amino acids. CDR3 nucleotide sequence: TGTGCCAGCAGCTTCATGGTAGGCCTCAATCAGCCCCAGCATTTT. This encodes CASSFMVGLNQPQHF.

This clonotype was counted only a few times. The chain couples TRBV5-1 to TRBJ2-1; D gene uncertain. This CDR3 is built from 17 residues. CDR1 is SGHRS and CDR2 is YFSETQ in the germline V gene. V lost 5 bases and J 9 bases, leaving 27 bases between the germline ends. The CDR3 DNA reads TGCGCCAGCAGGTCTTCTGGGGTTTTGGGGTCGTATGGTGAGCAGTTCTTC. It specifies CASRSSGVLGSYGEQFF.

This clonotype was observed a handful of times. The J gene is TRBJ2-1, the V gene TRBV7-9; D might be TRBD2 (5 bases). There are 14 residues in the CDR3. V lost 5 bases and J lost 8, with 16 bases in between. Germline CDR1 SEHNR, CDR2 FQNEAQ (reference sequence). As DNA, the CDR3 is TGTGCCAGCAGCCTAGGACCGGAGGCGGATGAGCAGTTCTTC. Amino acids: CASSLGPEADEQFF.

V gene TRBV7-8 combines with J gene TRBJ2-3; the D is unclear. V lost 5 bases, J lost 2 bases, and 11 bases lay in between. Germline assignment: CDR1 SGHVS and CDR2 FQNEAQ. There are 14 residues in the CDR3. CDR3 amino acids: CASSDPYDTDTQYF. In DNA, the CDR3 is TGTGCCAGCAGCGACCCCTATGACACAGATACGCAGTATTTT.